This T cell receptor beta chain was recorded in a study of cytomegalovirus exposure and HLA in healthy donors. Vbeta (60) and Jbeta (13) primers were used in the PCR. Sequenced by immunoSEQ multiplex PCR; TCRdb stores in-frame clones only, minus some. The sample shows tens of thousands of clones, approximately 82% of them seen only once. As concerns this clone: Its specificity is not known.

Germline assignment: CDR1 SGHRS and CDR2 YFSETQ. This CDR3 contains 14 residues. V lost 7 bases, J lost 7 bases, and 3 bases stayed unmatched. The study, taken as a whole, reports: Most TCR beta V segments were productive about 87% or about 30% of the time in an earlier analysis. Another analysis was done later, and it associated around 15,000 TCR beta sequences with HLA alleles at 0.05 false discovery rate.

This receptor was taken from a woman between 18 and 30 years old in good health and CMV-seropositive. V is TRBV5-1 and J is TRBJ1-6; 12 bases are a match to TRBD1. Sequencing was performed on PBMCs. The CDR3 reads CASRGTGGNSPLHF. DNA for the CDR3: TGCGCCAGCCGAGGGACAGGGGGCAATTCACCCCTCCACTTT.